This T cell receptor (beta chain) was identified during a study of identical twins. Germline V gene data show CDR1 as MNHEY and CDR2 as SMNVEV (reference sequence). The CDR3 has 18 residues. V lost 1 base to trimming and J lost 0 bases; unmatched junction nucleotides: 8. Template switching created a universal primer site, and the cDNA included unique molecular identifiers. Via MiXCR, TCRdb re-called the 5' RACE reads, giving one row per CDR3 protein. This sample has 200,000 to 250,000 distinct CDR3 sequences, with approximately 7% found just once. This clonotype was recorded a few times. These data were also filed under a second study, of yellow fever vaccine responses in identical twins.

The clonotype was recovered from a young woman in good health. Input material: memory (CD45RO+) T cells sorted from blood. The J gene is TRBJ2-1, the V gene TRBV27; the match to TRBD2 covers 8 bases. The CDR3 nucleotides are TGTGCCAGCAGTTTATTCGGGCGGGGGGCAATCTCCTACAATGAGCAGTTCTTC. It codes for CASSLFGRGAISYNEQFF.